Sequencing of this T cell receptor beta chain was carried out in a study of CD8+CD57+ T cells in acquired aplastic anemia. Turning to the study itself: Sorted CD4+ and CD8+ cell DNA averaged 3.2 ug.

Sequenced patients had shown CD8+CD57+ cell expansion by flow cytometry. Findings and limits, study-wide: Some 29 CD8+ CDR3 sequences were shared between patients and controls.

Genomic DNA, serving as template, underwent TCR beta VDJ and CDR3 profiling. TCRdb reanalysed the reads using MiXCR and keeps one entry per CDR3 protein. The sample contains 200,000 to 300,000 distinct CDR3 sequences, around 82% of which appear only once. This clonotype was seen a handful of times. The antigen remains undetermined. This receptor was obtained from a human donor with aplastic anemia. Specimen: sorted CD4+, CD8+, or CD8+CD57+ T cells (not recorded which) from PBMCs.

The CDR3 bases are TGCAGTGCTAGAGATCACGGGGGGGCTGTGTTCTTC. It yields the protein CSARDHGGAVFF. The chain has TRBV20-1 and TRBJ2-1; 8 bases agree with TRBD2. Germline CDR1 is DFQATT and CDR2 is SNEGSKA (reference sequence). The V segment lost 0 bases and the J segment 15 bases; nucleotides outside the gene matches: 7. CDR3 length: 12 residues.